The following is a T cell receptor beta chain sequence with its context. Authors' analysis steps: Using reference gene primer amplification, nucleated cell counts were estimated. The data were produced by immunoSEQ multiplex PCR, yet TCRdb's version contains in-frame clones alone and is incomplete. V, J and clone size are those of that table, while D and trimming were read from the DNA. The sample carries tens of thousands of clones, about 90% recorded once. This sample is drawn from a study of blood T cell repertoires in COVID-19. For the study at large: Sites across the United States, Italy and Spain contributed samples from acute and convalescent COVID-19. The cDNA or gDNA used as material had been derived from T cells, B-cell-depleted T cells, or PBMCs.

The CDR3 covers 18 residues. Trimming took off 1 base at V and 4 bases at J, with 20 bases between the two ends. CDR1 is MGHRA and CDR2 is YSYEKL in the germline V gene. The clonotype originates from a man aged 60 to 75 with acute or convalescent COVID-19. Sequencing input: peripheral blood. This sequence joins TRBV4-1 and TRBJ1-3, with D maybe TRBD1 (5 bases). The CDR3 nucleotides read TGCGCCAGCAGCCAAGCCCTCGTTGGCGGGGCGCGGGGAAACACCATATATTTT. Translation: CASSQALVGGARGNTIYF.